What follows are 6 T cell receptor beta chains derived from one specimen sequenced in a study of cytomegalovirus exposure and HLA in healthy donors. Primers: 60 Vbeta forward and 13 Jbeta reverse. Profiling relied on immunoSEQ multiplex PCR, and the TCRdb table lists in-frame clones only, not all of them. The table has 150,000 to 200,000 clones, 65% to 80% seen once. The sample taken for sequencing was PBMCs. These receptors all come from a female donor in good health and CMV-seronegative.

This chain connects TRBV6-1 to TRBJ1-6, with 9 positions matching TRBD1. This CDR3 has 14 residues. The germline V gene has CDR1 MNHNS and CDR2 SASEGT. Losses at the gene ends were 7 bases for V and 6 bases for J; bases not matched to a gene: 4. The CDR3, as DNA: TGTGCCAGCATAGAGGGACAGGGTAATTCACCCCTCCACTTT. It is translated as CASIEGQGNSPLHF.

This chain joins TRBV5-6 and TRBJ1-1; a weak D match, TRBD1 (6 bases). The V end was cut by 2 bases, the J end by 4 bases, with 12 bases between. The CDR3 covers 14 residues. In germline, CDR1 is SGHDT, CDR2 YYEEEE. The CDR3 DNA sequence: TGTGCCAGCAGCTTACTCACAGGGCCCACTGAAGCTTTCTTT. It translates to CASSLLTGPTEAFF.

J is TRBJ2-3 and V is TRBV6-1, with 7 bases aligning to TRBD2. V lost 1 base to trimming and J lost 1 base; unmatched junction nucleotides: 2. From germline, CDR1 is MNHNS and CDR2 SASEGT. CDR3 length: 15 residues. CDR3 sequence (DNA): TGTGCCAGCAGTGAAGTTGCGGGGGGCACAGATACGCAGTATTTT. It codes for CASSEVAGGTDTQYF.

The rearrangement links TRBV29-1 to TRBJ1-2; 8 bases fit TRBD1. CDR1 is SQVTM and CDR2 is ANQGSEA in the germline V gene. V dropped 3 bases and J dropped 0; count of bases not matched to a gene: 12. The CDR3 runs to 17 residues. The CDR3 DNA follows: TGCAGCGTTGACCCCGGACAGGGTCGAGAATCTAACTATGGCTACACCTTC. Translating gives CSVDPGQGRESNYGYTF.

J is TRBJ2-7 and V is TRBV19, with 8 bases aligning to TRBD1. The CDR3 sequence is 15 residues long. Germline-derived CDR1 and CDR2 are LNHDA and SQIVND (reference sequence). The trim removed 0 bases at V and 4 bases at J, leaving 5 bases unmatched. The CDR3 region has the DNA TGTGCCAGTAGTATAGACAAGGGACAGGCGTACGAGCAGTACTTC. Its translation is CASSIDKGQAYEQYF.

This chain uses TRBV29-1 with TRBJ2-1; D perhaps matches TRBD2 (7 bases). Trimming left V 7 bases short and J 1 base short, with 17 bases between. From germline, CDR1 is SQVTM and CDR2 ANQGSEA. The CDR3 has 15 amino acids. CDR3 protein: CSAGGLIKSYNEQFF. The CDR3 DNA is TGCAGCGCCGGGGGGCTTATCAAGTCCTACAATGAGCAGTTCTTC.